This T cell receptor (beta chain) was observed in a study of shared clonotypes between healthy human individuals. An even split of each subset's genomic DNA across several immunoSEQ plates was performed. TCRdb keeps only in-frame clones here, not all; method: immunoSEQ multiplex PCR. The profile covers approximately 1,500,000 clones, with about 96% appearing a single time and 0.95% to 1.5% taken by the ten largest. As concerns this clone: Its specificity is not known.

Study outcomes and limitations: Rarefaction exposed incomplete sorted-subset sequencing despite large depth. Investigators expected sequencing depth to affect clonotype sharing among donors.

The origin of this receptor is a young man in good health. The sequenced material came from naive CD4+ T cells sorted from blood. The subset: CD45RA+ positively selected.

CDR3 in DNA: TGTGCCACCCAGGGACAGATAACAACTAATGAAAAACTGTTTTTT. This encodes CATQGQITTNEKLFF. The J gene is TRBJ1-4, the V gene TRBV10-3, with TRBD1 matching 7 bases. This CDR3 has 15 amino acids. Germline assignment: CDR1 ENHRY and CDR2 SYGVKD. After removal of 10 bases from V and 0 bases from J, the junction contained 8 bases not matched to a gene.